The source of this T cell receptor beta chain is a study of shared T cell receptors in the human thymus. This clone appeared a single time. The V end was cut by 3 bases, the J end by 6 bases, with 24 bases between. Germline CDR1 is SEHNR and CDR2 is FQNEAQ (reference sequence). There are 17 residues in the CDR3. Sequencing was performed with immunoSEQ multiplex PCR; in TCRdb, only in-frame clones are kept and a portion is missing. Among about 500,000 clones, more than 75% were seen once, and the ten largest hold 0.01% to 0.015%. These data are also associated with another study on human thymus T cells. That publication notes: From resections taken during corrective heart surgery, the thymus tissue was obtained.

The sample comprised thymocytes. The chain uses TRBV7-9 and TRBJ2-7; the D gene is possibly TRBD2 (5 bases). The sequence was obtained from a boy in the first two years of life with a congenital heart defect. CDR3 sequence (DNA): TGTGCCAGCAGCTTCCACGAGGCGGTAAAGTCGGGGAGCGAGCAGTACTTC. Protein product: CASSFHEAVKSGSEQYF. The full variable domain, its missing parts supplied by reference TRBV7-9 and TRBJ2-7, is DTGVSQNPRHKITKRGQNVTFRCDPISEHNRLYWYRQTLGQGPEFLTYFQNEAQLEKSRLLSDRFSAERPKGSFSTLEIQRTEQGDSAMYLCASSFHEAVKSGSEQYFGPGTRLTVT.